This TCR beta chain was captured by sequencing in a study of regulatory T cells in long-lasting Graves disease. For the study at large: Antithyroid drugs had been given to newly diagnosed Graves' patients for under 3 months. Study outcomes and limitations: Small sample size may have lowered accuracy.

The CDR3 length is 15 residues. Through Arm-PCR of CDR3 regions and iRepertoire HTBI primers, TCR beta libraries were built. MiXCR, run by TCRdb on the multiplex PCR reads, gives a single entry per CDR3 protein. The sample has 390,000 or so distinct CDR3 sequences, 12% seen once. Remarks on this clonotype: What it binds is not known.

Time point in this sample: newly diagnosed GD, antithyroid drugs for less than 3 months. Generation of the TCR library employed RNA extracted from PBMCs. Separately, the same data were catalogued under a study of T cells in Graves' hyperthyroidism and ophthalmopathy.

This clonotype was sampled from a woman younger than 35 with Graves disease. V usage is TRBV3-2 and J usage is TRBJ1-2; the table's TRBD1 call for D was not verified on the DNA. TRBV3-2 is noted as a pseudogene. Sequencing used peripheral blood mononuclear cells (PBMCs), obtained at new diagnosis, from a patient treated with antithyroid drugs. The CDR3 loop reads CASGQDRGSYYGYTF. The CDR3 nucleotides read TGTGCCAGCGGCCAAGATCGGGGCAGCTACTATGGCTACACCTTC.